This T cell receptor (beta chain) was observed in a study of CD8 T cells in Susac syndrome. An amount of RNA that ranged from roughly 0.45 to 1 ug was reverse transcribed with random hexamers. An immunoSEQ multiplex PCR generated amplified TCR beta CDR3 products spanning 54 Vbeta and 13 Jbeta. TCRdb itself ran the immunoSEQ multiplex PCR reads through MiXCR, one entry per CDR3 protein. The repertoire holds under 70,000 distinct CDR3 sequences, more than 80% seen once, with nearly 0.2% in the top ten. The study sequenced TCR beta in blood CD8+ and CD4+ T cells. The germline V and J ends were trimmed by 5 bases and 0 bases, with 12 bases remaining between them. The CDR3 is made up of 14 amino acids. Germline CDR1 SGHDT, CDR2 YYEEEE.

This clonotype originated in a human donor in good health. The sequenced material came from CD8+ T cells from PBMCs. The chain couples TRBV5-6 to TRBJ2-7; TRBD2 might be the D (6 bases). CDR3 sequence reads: CASSEGGFSYEQYF. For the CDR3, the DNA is TGTGCCAGCAGTGAGGGAGGATTCTCCTACGAGCAGTACTTC.